This TCR beta chain stems from a study of blood T cell repertoires in COVID-19 (dated by TCRdb to the early 2020s). For the study in its entirety: Collaborator samples came from the United States, Italy and Spain and covered acute and convalescent phases of COVID-19. A freely available public database, intended as a resource for researchers studying the immune response to SARS-CoV-2, is where the repertoires were released. Nearly every sample came with metadata listing a de-identified subject ID, COVID-19 status, age in years and sex. Where HLA class I and class II types were available, the types were taken from metadata supplied by the sample provider, not from assay-based typing. Deeply sampled blood TCRbeta repertoires from subjects exposed to, actively infected with, or recovered from COVID-19 were included in the dataset. Samples came from the ongoing ImmuneRACE study (first 160 participants) plus 1,254 subjects from 6 global collaborators. The prospective study material was composed of cDNA or gDNA derived from T cells, B-cell-depleted T cells, or PBMCs. Broad study findings and their caveats: Clinical and demographic metadata were provided uncurated, with the amount varying by source and participant.

The immunoSEQ Assay, a bias-controlled multiplex PCR, was used to amplify TCRbeta CDR3 regions from genomic DNA. The authors' pipeline ran thus. The number of nucleated cells in each sample was estimated by amplification of reference gene primers within the assay. To quantify the absolute abundance of each unique TCRbeta CDR3 rearrangement, sequence reads were collapsed and filtered. Productive Simpson clonality was computed per sample as the square root of Simpson's diversity index over productive rearrangements. The table comes from immuneACCESS by way of TCRdb, which keeps in-frame sequences with V and J called. Part of the clones is missing from these tables; in studies checked, under half for an unresolved V gene and the rest for unknown reasons. That table gives V, J and clone size, and the DNA gave D and trimming. This sample is represented by tens of thousands of clones; around 70% of them were singletons. The ten largest clones take up 43% of the sample.

As concerns this clone: Its antigen remains undetermined. No per-base quality is available; no much larger clone lies one base away.

Each collaborating institution followed its own protocols to collect whole blood in K2EDTA tubes. For TCRbeta analysis, collaborators shipped samples as frozen whole blood, isolated PBMCs, or DNA extracted from either of those sample types. The receptor comes from an elderly woman with acute or convalescent COVID-19. The sample taken for sequencing was peripheral blood.

DNA sequence: TGTGCCAGCAGGGGGACAGGCCTCTTGGACTATGGCTACACCTTC. It translates to CASRGTGLLDYGYTF. The chain was built from TRBV6-6 and TRBJ1-2, with TRBD1 matching 8 junction bases. Reading from cysteine to phenylalanine, the CDR3 counts 15 amino acids. The CDR3 DNA has 45 bases and is translated from base 1. At the junction V is shortened by 6 bases and J by 3 bases; bases outside the gene matches: 9. CDR1 and CDR2, looked up from the germline V gene (reference sequence), are MNHNY and SVGAGI.